The clone carrying this T cell receptor (beta chain) was observed at least ten times. TCR beta CDR3 sequences were amplified from RNA transcripts. HTBI primers drove first-round RT-PCR of the TCR CDR3. TCRdb ran MiXCR on the multiplex PCR reads and lists one entry per CDR3 protein. Of 500,000 to 750,000 distinct CDR3 sequences listed, around 14% are singletons. This record comes from a study of T cells in Graves' hyperthyroidism and ophthalmopathy. The receptor was isolated from a woman in her twenties or thirties with Graves' hyperthyroidism. Material for sequencing was blood.

The CDR3 protein is CASSLGRQTYGYTF. The CDR3 nucleotides are TGTGCCAGCAGTTTGGGGCGCCAGACCTATGGCTACACCTTC. J is TRBJ1-2 and V is TRBV12-3 or TRBV12-4; maybe TRBD1 (5 bases). The ends were cut back, 3 bases at V and 4 bases at J, with 12 bases in the middle. CDR3 length: 14 amino acids.